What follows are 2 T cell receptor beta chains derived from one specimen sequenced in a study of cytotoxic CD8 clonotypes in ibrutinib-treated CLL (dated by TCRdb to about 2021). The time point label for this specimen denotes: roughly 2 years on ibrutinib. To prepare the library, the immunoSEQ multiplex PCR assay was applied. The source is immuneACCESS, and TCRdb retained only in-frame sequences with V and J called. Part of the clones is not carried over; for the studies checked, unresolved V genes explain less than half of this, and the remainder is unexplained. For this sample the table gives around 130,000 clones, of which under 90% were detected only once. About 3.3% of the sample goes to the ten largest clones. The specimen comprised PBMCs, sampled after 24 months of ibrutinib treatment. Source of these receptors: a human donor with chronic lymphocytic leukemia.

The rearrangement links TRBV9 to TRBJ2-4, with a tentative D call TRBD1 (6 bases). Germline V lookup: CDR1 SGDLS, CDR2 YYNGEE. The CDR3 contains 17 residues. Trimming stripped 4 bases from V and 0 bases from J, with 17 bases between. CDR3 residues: CASSPHQDSIAKNIQYF. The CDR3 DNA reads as TGTGCCAGCAGCCCCCATCAGGACAGTATAGCCAAAAACATTCAGTACTTC.

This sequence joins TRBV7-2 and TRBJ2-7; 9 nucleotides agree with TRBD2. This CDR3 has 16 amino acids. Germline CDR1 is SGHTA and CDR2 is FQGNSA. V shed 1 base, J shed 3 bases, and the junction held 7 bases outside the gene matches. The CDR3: CASSLGGASGVYEQYF. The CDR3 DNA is TGTGCCAGCAGCTTAGGTGGGGCTAGCGGGGTCTACGAGCAGTACTTC. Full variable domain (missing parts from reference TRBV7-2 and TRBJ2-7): GAGVSQSPSNKVTEKGKDVELRCDPISGHTALYWYRQSLGQGLEFLIYFQGNSAPDKSGLPSDRFSAERTGGSVSTLTIQRTQQEDSAVYLCASSLGGASGVYEQYFGPGTRLTVT.